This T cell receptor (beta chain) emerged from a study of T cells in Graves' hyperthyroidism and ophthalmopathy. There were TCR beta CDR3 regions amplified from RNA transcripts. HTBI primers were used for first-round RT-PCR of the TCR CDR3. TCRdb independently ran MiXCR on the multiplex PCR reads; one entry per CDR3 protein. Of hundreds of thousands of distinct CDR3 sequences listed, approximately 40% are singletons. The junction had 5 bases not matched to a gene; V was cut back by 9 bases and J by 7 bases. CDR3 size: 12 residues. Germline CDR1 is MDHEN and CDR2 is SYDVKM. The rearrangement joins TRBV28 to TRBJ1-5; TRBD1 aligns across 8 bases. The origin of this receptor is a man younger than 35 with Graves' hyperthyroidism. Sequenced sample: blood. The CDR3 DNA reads TGTGCCAGAGGGACAGGTGGACAGCCCCAGCATTTT. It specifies CARGTGGQPQHF.